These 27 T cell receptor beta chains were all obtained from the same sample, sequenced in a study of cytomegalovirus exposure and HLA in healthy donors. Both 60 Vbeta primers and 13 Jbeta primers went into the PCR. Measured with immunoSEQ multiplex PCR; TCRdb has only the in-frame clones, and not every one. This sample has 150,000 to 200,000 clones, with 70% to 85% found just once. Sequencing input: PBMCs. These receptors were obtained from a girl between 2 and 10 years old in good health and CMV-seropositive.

This chain's CDR3 is CASGLAGAFGTGELFF. CDR3 nucleotide sequence: TGTGCCAGCGGACTAGCGGGAGCGTTTGGAACCGGGGAGCTGTTTTTT. The J gene is TRBJ2-2, the V gene TRBV27; TRBD2 agrees at 13 bases. CDR3 length: 16 amino acids. CDR1 and CDR2 from the germline V gene are MNHEY and SMNVEV (reference sequence). V trimming: 8 bases; J trimming: 5 bases; junction bases outside the gene matches: 8.

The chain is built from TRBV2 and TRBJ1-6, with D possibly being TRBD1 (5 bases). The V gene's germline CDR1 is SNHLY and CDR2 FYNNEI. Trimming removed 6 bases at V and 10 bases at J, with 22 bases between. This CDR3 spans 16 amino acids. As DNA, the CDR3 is TGTGCCAGCAGGCACAGGTGGTCTGTGAAGGGATCACCCCTCCACTTT. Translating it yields CASRHRWSVKGSPLHF. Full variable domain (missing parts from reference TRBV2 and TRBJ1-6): EPEVTQTPSHQVTQMGQEVILRCVPISNHLYFYWYRQILGQKVEFLVSFYNNEISEKSEIFDDQFSVERPDGSNFTLKIRSTKLEDSAMYFCASRHRWSVKGSPLHFGNGTRLTVT.

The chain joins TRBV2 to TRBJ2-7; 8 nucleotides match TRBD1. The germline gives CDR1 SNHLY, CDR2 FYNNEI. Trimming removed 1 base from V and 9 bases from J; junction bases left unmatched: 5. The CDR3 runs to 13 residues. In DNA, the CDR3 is TGTGCCAGCAGTGAAGGGCAGGGGGCTGGGCAGTACTTC. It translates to CASSEGQGAGQYF.

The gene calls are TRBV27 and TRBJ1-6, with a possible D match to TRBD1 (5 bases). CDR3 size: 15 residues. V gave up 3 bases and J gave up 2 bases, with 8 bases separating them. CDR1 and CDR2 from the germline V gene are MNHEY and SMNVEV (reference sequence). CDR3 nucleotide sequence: TGTGCCAGCAGTTTGGGGCAAACCTATAATTCACCCCTCCACTTT. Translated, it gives CASSLGQTYNSPLHF.

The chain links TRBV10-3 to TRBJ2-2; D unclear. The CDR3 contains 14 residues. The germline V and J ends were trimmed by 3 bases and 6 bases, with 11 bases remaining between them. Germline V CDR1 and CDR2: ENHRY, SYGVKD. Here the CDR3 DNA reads TGTGCCATCAGTGACCCGGTTTTTTCCGGGGAGCTGTTTTTT. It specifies CAISDPVFSGELFF.

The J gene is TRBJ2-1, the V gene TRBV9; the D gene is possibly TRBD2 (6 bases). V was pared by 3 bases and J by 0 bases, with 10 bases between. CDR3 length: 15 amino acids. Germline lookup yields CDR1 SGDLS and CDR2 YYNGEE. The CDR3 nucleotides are TGTGCCAGCAGCGCATTAGCGGACTCCTACAATGAGCAGTTCTTC. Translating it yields CASSALADSYNEQFF.

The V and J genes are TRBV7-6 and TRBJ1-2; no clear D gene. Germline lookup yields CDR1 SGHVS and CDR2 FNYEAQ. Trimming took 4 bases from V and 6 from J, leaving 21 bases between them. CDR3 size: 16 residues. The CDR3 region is CASSYTREDEEDGYTF. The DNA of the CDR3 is TGTGCCAGCAGCTACACTAGGGAGGACGAGGAGGATGGCTACACCTTC.

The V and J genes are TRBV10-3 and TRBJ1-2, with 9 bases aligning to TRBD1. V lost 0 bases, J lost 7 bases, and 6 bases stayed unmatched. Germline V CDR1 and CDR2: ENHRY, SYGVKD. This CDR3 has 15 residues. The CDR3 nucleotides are TGTGCCATCAGTGAGTCAAAGGGGACAGGGTCTGGCTACACCTTC. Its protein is CAISESKGTGSGYTF.

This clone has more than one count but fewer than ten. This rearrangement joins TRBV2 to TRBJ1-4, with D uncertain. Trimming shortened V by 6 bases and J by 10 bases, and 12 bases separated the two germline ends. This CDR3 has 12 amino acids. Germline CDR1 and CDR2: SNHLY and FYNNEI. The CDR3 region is CASRPYSGKLFF. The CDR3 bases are TGTGCCAGCAGACCTTACTCAGGAAAACTGTTTTTT.

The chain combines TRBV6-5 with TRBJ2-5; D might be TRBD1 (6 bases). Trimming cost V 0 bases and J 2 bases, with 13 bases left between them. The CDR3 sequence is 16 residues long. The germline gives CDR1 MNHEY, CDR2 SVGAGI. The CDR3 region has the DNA TGTGCCAGCAGTTACTCGATTTGGGGGCAGCAAGAGACCCAGTACTTC. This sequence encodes CASSYSIWGQQETQYF.

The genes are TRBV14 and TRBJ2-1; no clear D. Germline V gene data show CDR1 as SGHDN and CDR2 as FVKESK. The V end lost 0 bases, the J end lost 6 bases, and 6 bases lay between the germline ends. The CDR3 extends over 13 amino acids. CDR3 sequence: CASSQDPVNEQFF. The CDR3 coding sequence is TGTGCCAGCAGCCAAGATCCCGTCAATGAGCAGTTCTTC.

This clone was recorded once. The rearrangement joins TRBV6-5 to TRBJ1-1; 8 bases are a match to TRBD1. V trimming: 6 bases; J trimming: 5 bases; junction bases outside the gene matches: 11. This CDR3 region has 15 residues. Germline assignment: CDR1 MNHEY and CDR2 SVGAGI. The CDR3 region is CASRLQGASVTEAFF. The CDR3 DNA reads TGTGCCAGCAGACTTCAGGGGGCTAGTGTAACTGAAGCTTTCTTT.

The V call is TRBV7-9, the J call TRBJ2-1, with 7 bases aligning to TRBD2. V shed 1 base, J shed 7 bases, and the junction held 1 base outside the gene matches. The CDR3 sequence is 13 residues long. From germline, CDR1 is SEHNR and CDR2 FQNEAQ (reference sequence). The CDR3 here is CASSLVGGNEQFF. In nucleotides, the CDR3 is TGTGCCAGCAGCTTAGTCGGGGGGAATGAGCAGTTCTTC.

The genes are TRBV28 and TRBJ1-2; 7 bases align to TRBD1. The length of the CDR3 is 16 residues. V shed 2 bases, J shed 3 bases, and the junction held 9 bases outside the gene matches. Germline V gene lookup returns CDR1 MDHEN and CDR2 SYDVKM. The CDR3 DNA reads TGTGCCAGCAGTTTACGGAGACAGGGTAAAGACTATGGCTACACCTTC. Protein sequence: CASSLRRQGKDYGYTF.

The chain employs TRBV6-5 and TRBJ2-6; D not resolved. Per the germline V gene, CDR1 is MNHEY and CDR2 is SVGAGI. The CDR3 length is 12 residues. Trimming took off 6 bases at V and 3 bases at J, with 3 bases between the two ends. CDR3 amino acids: CASRSGANVLTF. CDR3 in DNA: TGTGCCAGCAGGAGTGGGGCCAACGTCCTGACTTTC.

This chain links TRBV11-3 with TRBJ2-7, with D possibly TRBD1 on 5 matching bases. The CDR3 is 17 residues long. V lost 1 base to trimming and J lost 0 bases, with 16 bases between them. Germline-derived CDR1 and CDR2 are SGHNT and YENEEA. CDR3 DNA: TGTGCCAGCAGCTTAGGGTTTATAACAGGACGCTCCTACGAGCAGTACTTC. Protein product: CASSLGFITGRSYEQYF.

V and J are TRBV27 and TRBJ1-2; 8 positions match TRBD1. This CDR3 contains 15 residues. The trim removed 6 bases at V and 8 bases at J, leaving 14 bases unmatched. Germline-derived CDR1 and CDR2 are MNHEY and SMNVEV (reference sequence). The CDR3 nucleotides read TGTGCCAGCAGGATCGGACAGGGAAGGGTTTACGGCTACACCTTC. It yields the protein CASRIGQGRVYGYTF.

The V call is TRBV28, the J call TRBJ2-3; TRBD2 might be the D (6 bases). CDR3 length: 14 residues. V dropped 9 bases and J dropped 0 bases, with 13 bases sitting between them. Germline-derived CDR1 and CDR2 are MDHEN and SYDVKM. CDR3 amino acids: CASGGYSSTDTQYF. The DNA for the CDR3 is TGTGCCAGTGGAGGGTACTCCAGCACAGATACGCAGTATTTT.

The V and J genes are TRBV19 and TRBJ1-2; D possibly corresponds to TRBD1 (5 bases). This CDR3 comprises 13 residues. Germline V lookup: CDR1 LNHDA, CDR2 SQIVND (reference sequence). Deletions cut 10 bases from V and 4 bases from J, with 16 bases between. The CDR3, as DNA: TGTGCCACCCGACAGCCCGGGAGCTATGGCTACACCTTC. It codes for CATRQPGSYGYTF.

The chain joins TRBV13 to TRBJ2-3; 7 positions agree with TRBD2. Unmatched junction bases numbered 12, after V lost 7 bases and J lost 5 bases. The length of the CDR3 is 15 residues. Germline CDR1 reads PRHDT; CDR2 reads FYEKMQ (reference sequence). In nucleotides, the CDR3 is TGTGCCAGCATCTCTAGCGGCCTCGGGGGAGATACGCAGTATTTT. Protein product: CASISSGLGGDTQYF.

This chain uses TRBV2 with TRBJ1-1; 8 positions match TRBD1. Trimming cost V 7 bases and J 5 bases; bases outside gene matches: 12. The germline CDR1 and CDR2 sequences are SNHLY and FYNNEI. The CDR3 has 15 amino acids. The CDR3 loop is CASTQGAGGFTEAFF. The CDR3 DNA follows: TGTGCCAGCACCCAAGGGGCAGGGGGCTTTACTGAAGCTTTCTTT. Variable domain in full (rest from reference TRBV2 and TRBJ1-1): EPEVTQTPSHQVTQMGQEVILRCVPISNHLYFYWYRQILGQKVEFLVSFYNNEISEKSEIFDDQFSVERPDGSNFTLKIRSTKLEDSAMYFCASTQGAGGFTEAFFGQGTRLTVV.

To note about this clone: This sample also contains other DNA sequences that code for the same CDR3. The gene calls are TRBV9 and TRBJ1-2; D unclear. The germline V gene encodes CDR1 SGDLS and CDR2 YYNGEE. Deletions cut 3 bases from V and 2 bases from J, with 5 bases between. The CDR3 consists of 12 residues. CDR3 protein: CASSAQNYGYTF. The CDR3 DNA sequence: TGTGCCAGCAGCGCTCAGAACTATGGCTACACCTTC.

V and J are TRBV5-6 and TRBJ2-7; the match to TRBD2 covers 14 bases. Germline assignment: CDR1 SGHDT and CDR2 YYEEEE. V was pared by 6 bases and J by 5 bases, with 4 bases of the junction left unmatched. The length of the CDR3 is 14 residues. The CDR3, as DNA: TGTGCCAGCACGGGGACTAGCGGGAGCCACGAGCAGTACTTC. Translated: CASTGTSGSHEQYF.

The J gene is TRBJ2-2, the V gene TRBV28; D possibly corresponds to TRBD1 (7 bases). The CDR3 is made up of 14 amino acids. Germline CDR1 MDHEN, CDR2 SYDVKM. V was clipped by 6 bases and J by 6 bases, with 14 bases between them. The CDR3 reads CASSGGQPAGELFF. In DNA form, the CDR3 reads TGTGCCAGCAGCGGGGGACAGCCGGCCGGGGAGCTGTTTTTT.

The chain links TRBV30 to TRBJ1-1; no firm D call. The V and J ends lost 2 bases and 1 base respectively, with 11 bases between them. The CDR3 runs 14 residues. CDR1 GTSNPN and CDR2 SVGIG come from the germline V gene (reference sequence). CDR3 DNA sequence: TGTGCCTGGAGTATAATAGGGAGGAACACTGAAGCTTTCTTT. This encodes CAWSIIGRNTEAFF.

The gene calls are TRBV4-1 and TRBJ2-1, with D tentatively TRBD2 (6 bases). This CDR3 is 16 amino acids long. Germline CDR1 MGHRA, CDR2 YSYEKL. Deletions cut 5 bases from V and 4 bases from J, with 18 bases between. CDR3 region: CASSAPFWRDYNEQFF. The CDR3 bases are TGCGCCAGCAGCGCCCCGTTCTGGCGGGATTACAATGAGCAGTTCTTC.

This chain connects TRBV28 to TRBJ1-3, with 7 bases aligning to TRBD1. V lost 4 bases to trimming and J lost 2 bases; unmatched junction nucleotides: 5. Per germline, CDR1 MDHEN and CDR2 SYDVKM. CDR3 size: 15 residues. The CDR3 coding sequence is TGTGCCAGCAGTTCGACAGGGTTCACTGGAAACACCATATATTTT. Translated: CASSSTGFTGNTIYF.